This T cell receptor (beta chain) originates from a study of OX40 agonist ivuxolimab in advanced cancers. Only in-frame clones appear in the TCRdb table, and some are missing; sequencing was by immunoSEQ multiplex PCR. Among some 43,000 clones listed, around 87% were seen once. With 0 bases removed from V and 1 base from J, the gap between germline ends came to 9 bases. The CDR3 consists of 15 residues. Per the germline V gene, CDR1 is LGHNA and CDR2 is YSLEER. The clonotype originates from an adult with an advanced solid tumor such as melanoma, head and neck, liver or kidney cancer. This chain links TRBV4-3 with TRBJ1-2; no clear D gene. The source was CD4+ or CD8+ T cells sorted from blood, collected in a trial of the OX40 agonist ivuxolimab. This CDR3 is CASSQEWEGNYGYTF. The CDR3 nucleotides are TGCGCCAGCAGCCAAGAATGGGAGGGTAACTATGGCTACACCTTC.